This T cell receptor beta chain was retrieved from a study of technical replicates of blood from several donors listed by TCRdb under 2017. There are 15 amino acids in the CDR3, from cysteine to phenylalanine inclusive. The read is trimmed to its CDR3 DNA, 45 bases read in frame from base 1. The V end loses 3 bases and the J end loses 9 bases, and a stretch of 21 bases separates them. Per the germline V gene (reference sequence), MNHEY is the CDR1 and SMNVEV is the CDR2. Libraries were made using the immunoSEQ multiplex PCR assay. TCRdb obtained this table from immuneACCESS and retained in-frame rearrangements with V and J assigned. These tables miss some clones; where compared with another copy, unresolved V genes account for less than half of the shortfall, and the remainder is unexplained. This sample gives approximately 82,000 clones in total; about nine tenths of them show up just once. The ten largest make up roughly 0.3% of the sample.

This clone occurred once. Its antigen target is currently unknown. Per-nucleotide qualities are absent, and no much larger clonotype sits a single base away. Sequencing was performed on T cells isolated from PBMCs. The rearranged chain carries TRBV27 and TRBJ2-7; the D gene identity is not certain. This clonotype was obtained from a human donor in good health. Read as DNA, the sequence is TGTGCCAGCAGTTTCAGCGATGTCCGATCCTCCGGGCAGTACTTC. Translation gives CASSFSDVRSSGQYF.